One and the same sample provided the 9 T cell receptor beta chains below, sequenced in a study of long-term antiretroviral therapy in people with HIV (dated by TCRdb to 2021 to 2024). The immunoSEQ hsTCRB v3.0 assay was used at survey level resolution to sequence the TRB variable region. Not all clones reach the TCRdb copy of this immuneACCESS table, which keeps in-frame sequences only. Checked studies attribute under half of the gap to unresolved V genes and leave the rest unexplained. In all, the sample holds 15,000 to 20,000 clones, and about 80% of those were seen once. The top ten clones comprise over 7.5% of the sample. The sequenced sample was unsorted PBMCs, obtained 0.3 years before starting antiretroviral therapy. These receptors came from a man aged 45-60 years with HIV.

This clone was counted once. The CDR3 bases are TGTGCCAGCAGCTCTAGGACAGGGAGGGGGACTGAAGCTTTCTTT. Protein product: CASSSRTGRGTEAFF. The rearrangement links TRBV7-8 to TRBJ1-1; 8 bases agree with TRBD1. CDR1 and CDR2 (germline): SGHVS, FQNEAQ. The V and J ends lost 4 bases and 5 bases, in that order; junction bases with no gene match: 9. The length of the CDR3 is 15 residues.

The chain links TRBV2 to TRBJ1-4, with 7 bases lining up with TRBD1. Germline lookup yields CDR1 SNHLY and CDR2 FYNNEI. Trimming at V came to 6 bases and at J to 8 bases, leaving 12 bases not matched to a gene. The CDR3 runs 15 residues. CDR3: CASRRTGTAREKLFF. In nucleotides, the CDR3 is TGTGCCAGCAGGCGAACCGGGACAGCGCGGGAAAAACTGTTTTTT.

The rearrangement links TRBV5-4 to TRBJ1-1, with D uncertain. V was clipped by 2 bases and J by 8 bases, with 13 bases between them. Germline V gene lookup returns CDR1 SGHNT and CDR2 YYREEE (reference sequence). The CDR3 runs to 13 residues. CDR3 sequence: CASSLRAGGEAFF. The DNA for the CDR3 is TGTGCCAGCAGCTTAAGAGCAGGAGGAGAAGCTTTCTTT. Full variable domain (rest looked up from reference TRBV5-4 and TRBJ1-1): ETGVTQSPTHLIKTRGQQVTLRCSSQSGHNTVSWYQQALGQGPQFIFQYYREEENGRGNFPPRFSGLQFPNYSSELNVNALELDDSALYLCASSLRAGGEAFFGQGTRLTVV.

This rearrangement joins TRBV6-4 to TRBJ2-2, with TRBD2 matching over 10 bases. J gave up 5 bases and V 7 bases, and 10 bases lay outside the gene matches. The CDR3 runs 16 residues. Germline assignment: CDR1 MRHNA and CDR2 SNTAGT. The CDR3: CASTPRAGGPTGELFF. CDR3 DNA sequence: TGTGCCAGCACCCCGAGAGCGGGGGGGCCGACCGGGGAGCTGTTTTTT.

V and J are TRBV4-3 and TRBJ2-7; the match to TRBD1 covers 8 bases. V gave up 7 bases and J gave up 2 bases; unmatched junction bases: 13. The germline CDR1 and CDR2 sequences are LGHNA and YSLEER. The CDR3 length is 16 residues. CDR3 loop: CASKPEPGTGPYEQYF. The CDR3 nucleotides are TGCGCCAGCAAACCTGAGCCAGGGACAGGCCCCTACGAGCAGTACTTC.

The CDR3 is CASSIERGGSYNEQFF. In nucleotides, the CDR3 is TGTGCCAGTAGTATAGAACGCGGGGGCTCCTACAATGAGCAGTTCTTC. The V and J genes are TRBV19 and TRBJ2-1; 7 nucleotides agree with TRBD2. CDR3 length: 16 residues. Losses at the gene ends were 0 bases for V and 0 bases for J; bases not matched to a gene: 2. Per germline, CDR1 LNHDA and CDR2 SQIVND (reference sequence).

The chain recombines TRBV5-8 with TRBJ2-6; no clear D. V was pared by 3 bases and J by 0 bases, with 7 bases between. Germline V gene sequence: CDR1 SGHTS, CDR2 YDEGEE. The CDR3 sequence is 15 residues long. The CDR3 DNA reads TGTGCCAGCAGCTCCCGGACCTCTGGGGCCAACGTCCTGACTTTC. Encoded protein: CASSSRTSGANVLTF.

The gene calls are TRBV14 and TRBJ2-5; 7 nucleotides match TRBD2. The CDR3 contains 15 residues. J was trimmed by 5 bases and V by 6 bases; bases with no gene match: 12. Looked up from germline, CDR1 is SGHDN and CDR2 is FVKESK. The CDR3 DNA reads TGTGCCAGCAGTGAATACCGGGGGGATCGGGAGACCCAGTACTTC. Encoded protein: CASSEYRGDRETQYF.

The chain couples TRBV6-4 to TRBJ2-1; 8 bases map to TRBD1. The CDR3 has 15 residues. The germline CDR1 and CDR2 sequences are MRHNA and SNTAGT. The ends lost 4 bases at V and 6 bases at J; junction bases unmatched: 8. DNA of the CDR3: TGTGCCAGCAGTGTAGGGACAGGCGGTAGCAATGAGCAGTTCTTC. This codes for CASSVGTGGSNEQFF.